This T cell receptor (beta chain) was profiled in a study of blood T cell repertoires in COVID-19. Study background: Acute and convalescent COVID-19 samples came from the United States, Italy and Spain.

Sequencing was performed with immunoSEQ multiplex PCR; in TCRdb, only in-frame clones are kept and a portion is missing. The sample has over 95,000 clones, around 89% seen once. The germline V gene has CDR1 KGHSH and CDR2 LQKENI. Deletions cut 2 bases from V and 6 bases from J, with 13 bases between. This CDR3 comprises 15 residues. This clone was picked up a small number of times. The sequence came from a human donor with acute or convalescent COVID-19. The donor label of this sample is uncertain. The V and J genes are TRBV18 and TRBJ2-2; TRBD2 is a possible D gene (5 bases). The sequenced sample was peripheral blood. The CDR3 loop reads CASSPGPPRAGELFF. CDR3 bases: TGTGCCAGCTCACCAGGGCCCCCGAGGGCCGGGGAGCTGTTTTTT.